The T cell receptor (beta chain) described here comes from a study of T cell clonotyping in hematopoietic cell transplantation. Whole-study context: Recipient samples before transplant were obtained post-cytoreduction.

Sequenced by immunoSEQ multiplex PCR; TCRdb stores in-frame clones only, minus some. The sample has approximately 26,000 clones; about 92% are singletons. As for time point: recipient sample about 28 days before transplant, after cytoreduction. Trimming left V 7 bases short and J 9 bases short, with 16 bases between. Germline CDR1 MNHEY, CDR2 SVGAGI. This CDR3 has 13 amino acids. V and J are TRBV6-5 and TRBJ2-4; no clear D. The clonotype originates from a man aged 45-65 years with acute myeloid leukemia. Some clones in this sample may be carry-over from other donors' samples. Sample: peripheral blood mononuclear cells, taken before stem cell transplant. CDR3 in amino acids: CASIGDGSSIQYF. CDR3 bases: TGTGCCAGCATAGGCGACGGTAGCTCCATTCAGTACTTC.